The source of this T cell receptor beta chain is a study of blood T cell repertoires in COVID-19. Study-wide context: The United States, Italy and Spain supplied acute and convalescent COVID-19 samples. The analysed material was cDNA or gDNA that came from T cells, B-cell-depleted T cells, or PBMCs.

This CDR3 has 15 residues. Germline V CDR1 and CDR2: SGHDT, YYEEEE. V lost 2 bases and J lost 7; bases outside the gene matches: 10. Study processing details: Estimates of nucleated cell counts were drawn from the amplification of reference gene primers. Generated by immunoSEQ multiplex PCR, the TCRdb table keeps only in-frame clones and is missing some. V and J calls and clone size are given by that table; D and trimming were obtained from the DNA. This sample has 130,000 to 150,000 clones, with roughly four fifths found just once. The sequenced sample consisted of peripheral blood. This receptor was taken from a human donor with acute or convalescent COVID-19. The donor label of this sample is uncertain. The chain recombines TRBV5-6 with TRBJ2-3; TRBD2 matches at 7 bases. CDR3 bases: TGTGCCAGCAGCTTAACGGGGGGTGGCTCTTATACGCAGTATTTT. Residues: CASSLTGGGSYTQYF.